The clone carrying this TCR beta chain has more than one count but fewer than ten. Its antigen is as yet unknown. The sample belongs to a study of blood T cells in healthy people across ages. Study-wide points: Unsorted PBMCs prevented conclusive naive versus antigen-experienced comparison. It was not known whether donors were CMV positive (a possible confounder of expanded clonotype changes).

Germline values: CDR1 SQVTM, CDR2 ANQGSEA. CDR3 size: 13 residues. The V and J ends lost 5 bases and 3 bases, in that order; junction bases with no gene match: 6. Isolation yielded PBMCs, at least 6 million per sample, in every case. Together with a sample-barcoded 5' primer, a J-beta primer mix was included in a second PCR lasting about 6 to 12 cycles. Sequencing yielded, for each sample, at least 3 million paired-end reads carrying CDR3. TCRdb redid the calling of the 5' RACE reads with MiXCR, one entry per CDR3 protein. This sample has approximately 730,000 distinct CDR3 sequences, with roughly 41% found just once.

This clonotype originated in a woman in her sixties in good health. Input material: blood. The chain uses TRBV29-1 and TRBJ1-1; 7 positions match TRBD1. CDR3 sequence (DNA): TGCAGCGTTACCGGGACAGCGGACACTGAAGCTTTCTTT. Translating it yields CSVTGTADTEAFF.